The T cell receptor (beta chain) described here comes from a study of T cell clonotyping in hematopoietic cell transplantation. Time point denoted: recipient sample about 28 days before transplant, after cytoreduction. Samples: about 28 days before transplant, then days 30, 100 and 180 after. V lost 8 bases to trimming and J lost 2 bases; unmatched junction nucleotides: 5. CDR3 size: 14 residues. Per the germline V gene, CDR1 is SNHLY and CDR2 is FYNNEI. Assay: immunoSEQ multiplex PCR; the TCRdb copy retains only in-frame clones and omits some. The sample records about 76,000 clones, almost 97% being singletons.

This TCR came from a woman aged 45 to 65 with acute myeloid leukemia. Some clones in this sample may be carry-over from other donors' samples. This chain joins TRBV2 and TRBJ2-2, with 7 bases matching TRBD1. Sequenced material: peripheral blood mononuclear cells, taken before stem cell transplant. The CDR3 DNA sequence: TGTGCCAGCCGACAGGGCGACAACACCGGGGAGCTGTTTTTT. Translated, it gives CASRQGDNTGELFF.